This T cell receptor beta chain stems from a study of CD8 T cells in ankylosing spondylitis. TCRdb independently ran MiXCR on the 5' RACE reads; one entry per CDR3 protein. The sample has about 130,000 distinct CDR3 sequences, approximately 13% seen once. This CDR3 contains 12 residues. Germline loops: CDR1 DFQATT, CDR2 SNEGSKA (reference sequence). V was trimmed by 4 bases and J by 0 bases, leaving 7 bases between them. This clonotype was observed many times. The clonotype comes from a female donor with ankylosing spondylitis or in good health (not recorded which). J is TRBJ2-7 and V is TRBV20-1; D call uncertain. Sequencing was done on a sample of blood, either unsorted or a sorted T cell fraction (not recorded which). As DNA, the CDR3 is TGCAGTGCTATTGACGGCTCCTACGAGCAGTACTTC. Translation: CSAIDGSYEQYF.